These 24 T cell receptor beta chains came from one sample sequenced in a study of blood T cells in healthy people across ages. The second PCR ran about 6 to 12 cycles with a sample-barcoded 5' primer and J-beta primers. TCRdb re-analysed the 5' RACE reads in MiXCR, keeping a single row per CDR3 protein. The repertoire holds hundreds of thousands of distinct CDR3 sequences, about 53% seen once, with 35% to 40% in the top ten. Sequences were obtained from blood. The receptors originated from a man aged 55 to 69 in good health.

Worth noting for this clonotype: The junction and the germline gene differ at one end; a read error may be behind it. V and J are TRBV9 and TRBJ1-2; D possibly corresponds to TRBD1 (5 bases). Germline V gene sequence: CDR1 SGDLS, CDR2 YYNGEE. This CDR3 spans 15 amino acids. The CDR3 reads CASSTSTEPNYGYTF. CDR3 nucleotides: TGCGCCAGCAGCACCTCGACAGAGCCTAACTATGGCTACACCTTC.

The CDR3 DNA is TGTGCCACCAGTGACCCCTCCAGAGGCTACACCTTC. It encodes CATSDPSRGYTF. This rearrangement joins TRBV24-1 to TRBJ1-2, with D unresolved. Looked up from germline, CDR1 is KGHDR and CDR2 is SFDVKD. The V gene lost 4 bases and the J gene lost 8 bases, with 10 bases spanning the gap. The CDR3 extends over 12 amino acids.

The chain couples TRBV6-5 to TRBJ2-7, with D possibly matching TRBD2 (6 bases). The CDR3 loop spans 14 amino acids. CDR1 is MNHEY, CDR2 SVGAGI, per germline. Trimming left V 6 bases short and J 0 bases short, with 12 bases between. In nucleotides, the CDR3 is TGTGCCAGCAGGCGGGACTTCAGCTCCTACGAGCAGTACTTC. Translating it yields CASRRDFSSYEQYF.

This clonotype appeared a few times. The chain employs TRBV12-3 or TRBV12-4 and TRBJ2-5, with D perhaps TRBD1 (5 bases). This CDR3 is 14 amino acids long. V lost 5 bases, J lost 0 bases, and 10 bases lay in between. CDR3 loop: CASSPQGYQETQYF. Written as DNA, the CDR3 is TGTGCCAGCAGTCCTCAGGGTTACCAAGAGACCCAGTACTTC.

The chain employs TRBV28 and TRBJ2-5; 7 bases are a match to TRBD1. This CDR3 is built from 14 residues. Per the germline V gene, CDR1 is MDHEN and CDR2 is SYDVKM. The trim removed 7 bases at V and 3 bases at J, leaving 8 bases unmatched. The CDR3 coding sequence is TGTGCCAGCAAGTATACAGGGGCGGAAGAGACCCAGTACTTC. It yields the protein CASKYTGAEETQYF.

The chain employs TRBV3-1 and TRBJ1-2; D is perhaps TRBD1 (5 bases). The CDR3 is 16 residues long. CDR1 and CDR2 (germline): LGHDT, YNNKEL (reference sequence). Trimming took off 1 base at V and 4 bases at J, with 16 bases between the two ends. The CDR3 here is CASSQGPTQDGYGYTF. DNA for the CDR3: TGTGCCAGCAGCCAAGGTCCAACACAGGACGGCTATGGCTACACCTTC. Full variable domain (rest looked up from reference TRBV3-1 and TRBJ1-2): DTAVSQTPKYLVTQMGNDKSIKCEQNLGHDTMYWYKQDSKKFLKIMFSYNNKELIINETVPNRFSPKSPDKAHLNLHINSLELGDSAVYFCASSQGPTQDGYGYTFGSGTRLTVV.

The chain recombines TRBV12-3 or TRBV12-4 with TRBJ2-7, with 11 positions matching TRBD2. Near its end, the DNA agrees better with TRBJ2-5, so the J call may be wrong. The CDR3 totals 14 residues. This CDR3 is CATLSGGAGETQYF. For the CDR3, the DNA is TGTGCCACCCTTAGCGGGGGGGCAGGGGAGACCCAGTACTTC.

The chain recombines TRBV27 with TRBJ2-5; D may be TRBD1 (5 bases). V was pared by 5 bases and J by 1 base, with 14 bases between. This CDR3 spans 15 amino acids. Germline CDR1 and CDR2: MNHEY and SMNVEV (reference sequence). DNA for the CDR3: TGTGCCAGCAGTCCAACAACAGGCAGCCAAGAGACCCAGTACTTC. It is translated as CASSPTTGSQETQYF.

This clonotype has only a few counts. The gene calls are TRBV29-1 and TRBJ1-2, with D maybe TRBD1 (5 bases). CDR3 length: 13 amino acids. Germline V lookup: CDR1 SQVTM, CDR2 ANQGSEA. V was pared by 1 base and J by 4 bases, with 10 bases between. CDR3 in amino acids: CSVEGGGGYGYTF. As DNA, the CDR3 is TGCAGCGTTGAAGGGGGCGGTGGCTATGGCTACACCTTC.

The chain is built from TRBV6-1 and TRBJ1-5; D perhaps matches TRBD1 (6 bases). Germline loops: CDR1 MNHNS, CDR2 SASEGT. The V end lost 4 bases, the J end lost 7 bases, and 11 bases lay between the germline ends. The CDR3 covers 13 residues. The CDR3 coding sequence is TGTGCCAGCAGTGGTGAACAGGGCCAGCCCCAGCATTTT. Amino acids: CASSGEQGQPQHF.

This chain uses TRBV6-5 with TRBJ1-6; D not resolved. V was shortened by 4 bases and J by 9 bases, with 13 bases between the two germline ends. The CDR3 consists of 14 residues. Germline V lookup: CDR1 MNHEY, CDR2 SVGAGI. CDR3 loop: CASSSGGGRSPLHF. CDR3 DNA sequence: TGTGCCAGCAGTTCGGGTGGTGGCCGTTCACCCCTCCACTTT.

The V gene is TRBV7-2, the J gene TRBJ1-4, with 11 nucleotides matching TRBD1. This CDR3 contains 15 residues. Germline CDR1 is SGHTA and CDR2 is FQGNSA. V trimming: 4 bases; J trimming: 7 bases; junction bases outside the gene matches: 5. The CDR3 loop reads CASSYRGTGGEKLFF. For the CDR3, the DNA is TGTGCCAGCAGCTATAGAGGGACAGGGGGTGAAAAACTGTTTTTT.

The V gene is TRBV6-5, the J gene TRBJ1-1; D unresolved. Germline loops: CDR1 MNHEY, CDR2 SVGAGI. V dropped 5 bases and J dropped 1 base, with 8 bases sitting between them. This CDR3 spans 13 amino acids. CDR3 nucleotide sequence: TGTGCCAGCAGTCCCTTCCCGAACACTGAAGCTTTCTTT. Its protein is CASSPFPNTEAFF.

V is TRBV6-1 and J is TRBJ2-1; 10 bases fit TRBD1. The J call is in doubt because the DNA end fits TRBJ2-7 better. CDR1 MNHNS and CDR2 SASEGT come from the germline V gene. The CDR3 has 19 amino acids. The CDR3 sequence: CASKPRDRGLMSSYNEQYF. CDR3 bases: TGTGCCTCCAAACCCCGGGACAGGGGTCTCATGAGCTCCTACAATGAGCAGTACTTC.

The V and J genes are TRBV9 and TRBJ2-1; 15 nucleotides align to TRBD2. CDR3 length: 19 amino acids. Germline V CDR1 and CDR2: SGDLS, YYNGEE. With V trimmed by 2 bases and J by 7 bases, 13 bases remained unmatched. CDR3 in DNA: TGTGCCAGCAGCGTTCTCGGGACTAGCGGGGGGCCCGTGAGGAATGAGCAGTTCTTC. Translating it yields CASSVLGTSGGPVRNEQFF.

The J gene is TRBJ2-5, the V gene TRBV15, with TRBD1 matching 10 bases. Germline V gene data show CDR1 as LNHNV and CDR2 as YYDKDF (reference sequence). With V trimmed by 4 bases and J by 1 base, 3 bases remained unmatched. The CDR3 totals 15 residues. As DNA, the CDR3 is TGTGCCACCAGCACCTGGGACAGGGGCCAAGAGACCCAGTACTTC. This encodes CATSTWDRGQETQYF.

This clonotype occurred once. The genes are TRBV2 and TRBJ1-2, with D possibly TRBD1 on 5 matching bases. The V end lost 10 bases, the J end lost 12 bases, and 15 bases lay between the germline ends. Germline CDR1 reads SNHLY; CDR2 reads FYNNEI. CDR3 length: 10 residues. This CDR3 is CAKSGDGHTF. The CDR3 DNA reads TGTGCCAAAAGCGGGGACGGCCACACCTTC.

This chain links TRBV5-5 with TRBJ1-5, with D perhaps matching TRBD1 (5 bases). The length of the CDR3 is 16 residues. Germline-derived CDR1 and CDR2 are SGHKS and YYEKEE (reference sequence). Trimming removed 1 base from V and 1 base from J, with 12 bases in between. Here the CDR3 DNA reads TGTGCCAGCAGCTTGTCCCCAGGGCTAAGCAATCAGCCCCAGCATTTT. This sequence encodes CASSLSPGLSNQPQHF.

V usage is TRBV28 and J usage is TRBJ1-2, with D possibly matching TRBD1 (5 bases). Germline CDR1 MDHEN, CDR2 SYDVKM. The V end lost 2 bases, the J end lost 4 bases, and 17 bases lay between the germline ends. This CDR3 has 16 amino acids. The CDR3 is CASSLEGQGRSYGYTF. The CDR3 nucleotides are TGTGCCAGCAGTTTAGAGGGCCAGGGCCGATCCTATGGCTACACCTTC.

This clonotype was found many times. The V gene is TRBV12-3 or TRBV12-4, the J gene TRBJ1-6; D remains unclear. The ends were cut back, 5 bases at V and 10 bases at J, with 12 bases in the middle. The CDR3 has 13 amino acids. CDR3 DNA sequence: TGTGCCAGCAGTGCCCGGGCTGGCTCACCCCTCCACTTT. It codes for CASSARAGSPLHF.

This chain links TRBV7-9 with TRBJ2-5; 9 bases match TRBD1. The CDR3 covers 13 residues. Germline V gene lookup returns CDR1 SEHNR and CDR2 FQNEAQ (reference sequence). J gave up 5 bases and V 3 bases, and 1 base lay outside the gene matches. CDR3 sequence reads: CASSFGTGETQYF. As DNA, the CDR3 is TGTGCCAGCAGCTTTGGGACAGGGGAGACCCAGTACTTC.

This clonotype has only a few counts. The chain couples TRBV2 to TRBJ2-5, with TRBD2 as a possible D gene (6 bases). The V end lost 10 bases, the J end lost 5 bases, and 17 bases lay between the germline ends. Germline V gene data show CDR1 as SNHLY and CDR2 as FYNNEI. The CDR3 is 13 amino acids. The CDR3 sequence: CATDRGSWETQYF. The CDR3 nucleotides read TGTGCCACCGACCGGGGGTCATGGGAGACCCAGTACTTC.

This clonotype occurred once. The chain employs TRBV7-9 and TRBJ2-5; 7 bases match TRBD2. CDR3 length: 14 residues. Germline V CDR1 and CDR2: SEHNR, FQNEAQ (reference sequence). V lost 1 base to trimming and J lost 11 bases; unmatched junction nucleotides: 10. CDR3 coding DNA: TGTGCCAGCAGCTTAGGTAGCGGGTCTAATGAGCAGTACTTC. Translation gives CASSLGSGSNEQYF.

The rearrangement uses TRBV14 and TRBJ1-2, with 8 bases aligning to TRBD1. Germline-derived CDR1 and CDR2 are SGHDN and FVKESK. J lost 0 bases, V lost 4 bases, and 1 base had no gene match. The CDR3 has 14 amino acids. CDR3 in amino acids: CASSRDRTNYGYTF. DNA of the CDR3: TGTGCCAGCAGCCGGGACAGGACTAACTATGGCTACACCTTC. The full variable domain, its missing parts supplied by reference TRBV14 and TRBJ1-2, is EAGVTQFPSHSVIEKGQTVTLRCDPISGHDNLYWYRRVMGKEIKFLLHFVKESKQDESGMPNNRFLAERTGGTYSTLKVQPAELEDSGVYFCASSRDRTNYGYTFGSGTRLTVV.